A selection of T cell receptor beta chains follows, all from one sample in a study of T cells in Graves' hyperthyroidism and ophthalmopathy. TCRdb re-called the multiplex PCR reads through MiXCR, storing one row per CDR3 protein. Here the sample spans approximately 610,000 distinct CDR3 sequences, 14% to 15% being singletons. The sample comprised blood. Receptors originate from a woman in her thirties or forties with Graves' ophthalmopathy. Each CDR3 is given with its conserved first and last residue.

>TRBV7-3|TRBJ2-5
CASSPDRGHIETQYF
>TRBV6-2/TRBV6-3|TRBJ2-3
CASRDAGLAGAGTQYF
>TRBV28|TRBJ1-2
CASRAGTGYSSNYGYTF
>TRBV5-5|TRBJ2-5
CASTRSMEQETQYF
>TRBV3-1|TRBJ1-1
CASSQDIGEYTEAFF
>TRBV2|TRBJ2-5
CASTPGTGGRETQYF
>TRBV4-3|TRBJ2-7
CASSQDPPGRNTYEQYF
>TRBV12-3/TRBV12-4|TRBJ2-5
CASSRLAIRETQYF
>TRBV28|TRBJ1-2
CASSFTGLWSVDGYTF
>TRBV3-1|TRBJ1-1
CASSQEESYQAFF